What follows describes a single TCR beta chain. No cognate antigen has been identified for it. No qualities accompany the bases; no much larger clone lies one base away. The trial excluded patients who had a history of autoimmune disease or were on systemic immunosuppression. Peripheral blood for TCR sequencing was drawn from every dose cohort at baseline, at cycle 4 day 1 and at cycle 7 day 1. The samples were taken from a phase I, first-in-human, multicenter, open-label dose-escalation trial of ivuxolimab. The trial enrolled adults with locally advanced or metastatic head and neck squamous cell, hepatocellular, melanoma or renal cell carcinoma. Before TCR sequencing, CD4+ T cells and CD8+ T cells were sorted from peripheral blood as separate populations. From its cysteine to its phenylalanine, the CDR3 spans 12 amino acids. Just the 36-base CDR3 DNA is kept, in frame starting at base 1. The germline V gene supplies CDR1 SGHRS and CDR2 YFSETQ.

This record comes from a study of OX40 agonist ivuxolimab in advanced cancers. About the full investigation: Ivuxolimab, which targeted the costimulatory receptor OX40 (CD134), was an agonistic, fully human IgG2 monoclonal antibody. Intravenous ivuxolimab was administered to patients every 2 weeks at six dose levels: 0.01, 0.1, 0.3, 1.5, 3 and 10 mg/kg. Of the roughly 52 dose-escalation patients, hepatocellular carcinoma was present in about 20, melanoma in approximately 15, renal cell carcinoma in 9 and head and neck cancer in 9. In the dose-escalation cohort, around 80% of patients were male, and the mean age was around 65 years with a range of about 20 to 90. Prior anti-PD-1, anti-PD-L1 or anti-CTLA-4 therapy was permitted, and approximately 40% of dose-escalation patients had received checkpoint inhibitors. Partial responses occurred in three dose-escalation patients, of whom one had hepatocellular carcinoma and two had cutaneous melanoma. Peripheral TCRbeta sequencing was intended to test whether TCR sequence diversity was altered and clonal T-cell expansion was caused by ivuxolimab. The paper describes the monotherapy dose-escalation part (N ≈ 51 patients) of the phase I trial of ivuxolimab. The study at large found these results: In the 0.1-3.0 mg/kg groups, partial responders were among the patients with the lowest normalized peripheral clonal expansion, particularly in CD8+ T cells. At doses of 0.1 to 3.0 mg/kg, clonal expansion of both CD4+ and CD8+ blood T cells was observed from baseline to week 6. After ivuxolimab, expanded clones were on average more numerous among CD8+ T cells than among CD4+ T cells. Low levels of normalized T-cell clonal expansion were also seen in some patients who did not respond. The antigen specificity of the peripheral T cells that underwent clonal expansion was not determined.

Genomic DNA was isolated from the sorted cells so that the TCRbeta CDR3 region could be sequenced. The immunoSEQ Assay was used for sequencing of TCRbeta CDR3 regions. The table comes from immuneACCESS by way of TCRdb, which keeps in-frame sequences with V and J called. Part of the clones is missing from these tables; in studies checked, under half for an unresolved V gene and the rest for unknown reasons. For this sample there are over 90,000 clones; roughly nine tenths appear just once. The top ten clones comprise around 5.5% of the sample. The chain couples TRBV5-1 to TRBJ2-2; there is no confident call for the D gene. Sample: CD4+ or CD8+ T cells sorted from blood, taken in a trial of the OX40 agonist ivuxolimab. This sequence originates from an adult with an advanced solid tumor such as melanoma, head and neck, liver or kidney cancer. The CDR3 is CAARTTTGELFF. The nucleotides read TGCGCTGCGAGGACCACAACCGGGGAGCTGTTTTTT.